Listed below are T cell receptor beta chains from one sample, sequenced in a study of PD-L1 blockade in urothelial cancer. Method: immunoSEQ multiplex PCR; TCRdb's copy keeps in-frame clones and lacks some. The sample lists 83,000 or so clones, roughly 85% occurring once. The material was PBMCs, obtained around atezolizumab (anti-PD-L1) treatment. The source of these receptors is an older man with urothelial cancer. CDR3s include the opening cysteine and the closing phenylalanine or tryptophan. The order of the fields is J gene, V gene, CDR3 protein.

TRBJ2-3 | TRBV30 | CAWSVTGGTDTQYF
TRBJ1-1 | TRBV7-2 | CASSRGQNTEAFF
TRBJ2-2 | TRBV27 | CASSQNLNTGELFF
TRBJ1-2 | TRBV7-8 | CASSLARIREGDYGYTF
TRBJ2-7 | TRBV5-6 | CASSLGQGFSYEQYF
TRBJ2-3 | TRBV5-4 | CASSIPGLAGGSPDTQYF
TRBJ1-1 | TRBV6-1 | CASSEETVNTEAFF
TRBJ1-2 | TRBV5-6 | CASSVHGLPNYGYTF
TRBJ1-4 | TRBV7-9 | CASSLEDSGEKLFF
TRBJ1-2 | TRBV7-9 | CASSPPGGDYGYTF
TRBJ2-3 | TRBV10-3 | CAISAGTGLAADTQYF
TRBJ1-6 | TRBV6-5 | CASSLDYSASPLHF
TRBJ1-6 | TRBV7-8 | CASSLVRHYNSPLHF
TRBJ2-7 | TRBV6-6 | CASKHQNRGLAGQQYF
TRBJ2-1 | TRBV7-9 | CASSLRGGAGNNEQFF
TRBJ1-6 | TRBV7-3 | CASSSDRVGSPLHF
TRBJ1-1 | TRBV29-1 | CSVEDWGRGASEAFF
TRBJ1-4 | TRBV5-1 | CASSLAGTTNEKLFF
TRBJ2-7 | TRBV7-2 | CASSRGQLRYEQYF
TRBJ1-5 | TRBV13 | CASSSLNQPQHF
TRBJ1-5 | TRBV2 | CASSEIANNQPQHF
TRBJ1-5 | TRBV12-5 | CASGFGGGQGQPQHF
TRBJ1-2 | TRBV2 | CASSRDSYGYTF
TRBJ1-1 | TRBV10-3 | CAISVDTNTEAFF
TRBJ2-7 | TRBV4-2 | CASSQVETGAEQYF
TRBJ2-5 | TRBV2 | CASSEGTVQETQYF
TRBJ2-1 | TRBV7-2 | CASSLSGGVSYNEQFF
TRBJ2-7 | TRBV19 | CASSTVRSGVEQYF
TRBJ2-7 | TRBV11-3 | CASSLDRTSGSRPYEQYF
TRBJ2-1 | TRBV6-6 | CASSVLGEDEQFF
TRBJ1-1 | TRBV19 | CASSITGGTGEAFF
TRBJ2-3 | TRBV4-2 | CASSQVLIGLAGAGGTQYF
TRBJ1-6 | TRBV5-4 | CASSLAGEQGSPLHF
TRBJ1-3 | TRBV5-1 | CASSGTQGARRDTIYF
TRBJ1-2 | TRBV27 | CASSLSTGGYGYTF
TRBJ1-3 | TRBV7-2 | CASSLRTGEENTIYF
TRBJ2-7 | TRBV2 | CASSYYEQYF
TRBJ2-7 | TRBV2 | CASRDLAGVPYEQYF
TRBJ2-1 | TRBV5-1 | CASRLSLASYNEQFF
TRBJ2-3 | TRBV19 | CASSPDYSDTQYF
TRBJ1-1 | TRBV7-9 | CASSLGGMNTEAFF
TRBJ1-4 | TRBV5-1 | CASRDRPNEKLFF
TRBJ2-1 | TRBV6-5 | CASSRYRGGYNEQFF
TRBJ2-3 | TRBV19 | CASSMDGRETDTQYF
TRBJ2-7 | TRBV6-6 | CASRRGQGSYEQYF
TRBJ2-4 | TRBV30 | CAWTSAKGLSKNIQYF
TRBJ2-1 | TRBV19 | CASSSSGTSGSDEQFF
TRBJ2-5 | TRBV7-2 | CASSPQGLETQYF
TRBJ2-1 | TRBV7-2 | CASSLVGAGGNEQFF
TRBJ2-1 | TRBV7-9 | CASSPKRRVSYNEQFF
TRBJ2-1 | TRBV4-2 | CASSQDKGYEQFF
TRBJ2-5 | TRBV11-3 | CASNAGGPQETQYF
TRBJ2-3 | TRBV2 | CASTPGLAVDTQYF
TRBJ2-5 | TRBV9 | CASSVTGDRETQYF
TRBJ2-7 | TRBV10-2 | CASRNPGDPSYEQYF
TRBJ1-6 | TRBV19 | CASSPYRQSSYNSPLHF